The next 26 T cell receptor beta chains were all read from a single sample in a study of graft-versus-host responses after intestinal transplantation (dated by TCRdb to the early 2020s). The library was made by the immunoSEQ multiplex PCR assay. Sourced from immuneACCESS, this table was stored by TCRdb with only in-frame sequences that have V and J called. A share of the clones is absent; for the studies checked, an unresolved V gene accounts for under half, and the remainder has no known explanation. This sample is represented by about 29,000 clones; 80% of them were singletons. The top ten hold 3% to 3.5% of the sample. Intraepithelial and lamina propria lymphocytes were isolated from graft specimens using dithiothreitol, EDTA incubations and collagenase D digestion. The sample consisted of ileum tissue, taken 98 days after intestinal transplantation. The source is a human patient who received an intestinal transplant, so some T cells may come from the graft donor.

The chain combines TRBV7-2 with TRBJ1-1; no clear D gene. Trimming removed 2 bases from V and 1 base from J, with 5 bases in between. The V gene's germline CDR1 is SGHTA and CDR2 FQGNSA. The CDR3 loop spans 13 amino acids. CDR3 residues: CASSLNTNTEAFF. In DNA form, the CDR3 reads TGTGCCAGCAGCTTAAATACGAACACTGAAGCTTTCTTT.

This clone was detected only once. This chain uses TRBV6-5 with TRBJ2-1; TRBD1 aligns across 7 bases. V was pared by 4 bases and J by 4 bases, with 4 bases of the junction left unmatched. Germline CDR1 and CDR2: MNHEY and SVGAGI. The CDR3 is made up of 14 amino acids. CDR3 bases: TGTGCCAGCAGTTCACAGACAGGGTACAATGAGCAGTTCTTC. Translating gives CASSSQTGYNEQFF.

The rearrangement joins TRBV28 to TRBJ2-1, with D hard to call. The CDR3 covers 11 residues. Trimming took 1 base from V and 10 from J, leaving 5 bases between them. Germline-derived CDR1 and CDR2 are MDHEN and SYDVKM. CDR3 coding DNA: TGTGCCAGCAGTTTATTTGTCGAGCAGTTCTTC. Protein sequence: CASSLFVEQFF.

The chain's CDR3 is CASSLVRYNSPLHF. The CDR3 DNA reads as TGTGCCAGCAGCTTGGTCCGGTATAATTCACCCCTCCACTTT. V is TRBV5-6 and J is TRBJ1-6; the D is unclear. This CDR3 is built from 14 residues. Germline CDR1 SGHDT, CDR2 YYEEEE. The V and J ends lost 0 bases and 4 bases respectively, with 5 bases between them.

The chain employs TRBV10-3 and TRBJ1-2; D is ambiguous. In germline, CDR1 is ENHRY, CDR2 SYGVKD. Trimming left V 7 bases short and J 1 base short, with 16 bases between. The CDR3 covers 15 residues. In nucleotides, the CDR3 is TGTGCCATCATGAACGGGCAGACAAATAACTATGGCTACACCTTC. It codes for CAIMNGQTNNYGYTF.

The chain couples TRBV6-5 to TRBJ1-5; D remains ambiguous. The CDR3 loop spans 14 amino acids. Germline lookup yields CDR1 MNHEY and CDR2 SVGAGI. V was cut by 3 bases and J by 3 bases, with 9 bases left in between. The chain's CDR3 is CASSYRGYNQPQHF. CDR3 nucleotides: TGTGCCAGCAGTTATCGTGGCTACAATCAGCCCCAGCATTTT.

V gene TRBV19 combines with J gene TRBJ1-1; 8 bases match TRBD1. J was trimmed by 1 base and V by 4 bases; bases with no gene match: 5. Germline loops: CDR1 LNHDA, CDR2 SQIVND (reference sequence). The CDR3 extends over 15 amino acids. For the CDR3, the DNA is TGTGCCAGTAGTACAGGGGGCGGGCGGAACACTGAAGCTTTCTTT. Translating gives CASSTGGGRNTEAFF.

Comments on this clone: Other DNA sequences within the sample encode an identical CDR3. The chain's CDR3 is CASSPQTGASNTEAFF. In nucleotides, the CDR3 is TGTGCCAGCTCACCGCAGACAGGAGCCTCGAACACTGAAGCTTTCTTT. The rearrangement joins TRBV18 to TRBJ1-1, with a tentative D call TRBD1 (6 bases). The CDR3 is 16 amino acids. V was shortened by 3 bases and J by 1 base, with 15 bases between the two germline ends. CDR1 and CDR2 (germline): KGHSH, LQKENI.

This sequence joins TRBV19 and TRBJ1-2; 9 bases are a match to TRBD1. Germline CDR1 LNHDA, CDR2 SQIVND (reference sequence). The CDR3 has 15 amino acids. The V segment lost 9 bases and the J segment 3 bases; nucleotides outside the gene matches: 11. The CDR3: CASYLPGQGDYGYTF. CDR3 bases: TGTGCCAGCTACCTTCCGGGACAGGGAGACTATGGCTACACCTTC.

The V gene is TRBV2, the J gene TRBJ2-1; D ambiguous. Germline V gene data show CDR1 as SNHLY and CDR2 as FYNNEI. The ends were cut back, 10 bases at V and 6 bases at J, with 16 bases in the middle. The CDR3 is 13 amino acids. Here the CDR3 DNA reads TGTGCCACCCCCGGATTAGTTCTCAATGAGCAGTTCTTC. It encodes CATPGLVLNEQFF.

The CDR3 DNA is TGTGCCAGCAGCTTGTATATGTTAGGAAATGAGCAGTTCTTC. Protein: CASSLYMLGNEQFF. The chain combines TRBV5-6 with TRBJ2-1; D ambiguous. In germline, CDR1 is SGHDT, CDR2 YYEEEE. Trimming pared 1 base from V and 7 bases from J, leaving 12 bases between. This CDR3 has 14 amino acids.

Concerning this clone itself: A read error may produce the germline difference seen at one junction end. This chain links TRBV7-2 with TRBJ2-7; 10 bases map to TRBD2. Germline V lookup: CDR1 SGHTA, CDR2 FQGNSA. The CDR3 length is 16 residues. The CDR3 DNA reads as TGTGCCAGCAGTTCCACGCCTCCTAAAAGCGGGGGGGTCTCGAACTTC. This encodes CASSSTPPKSGGVSNF.

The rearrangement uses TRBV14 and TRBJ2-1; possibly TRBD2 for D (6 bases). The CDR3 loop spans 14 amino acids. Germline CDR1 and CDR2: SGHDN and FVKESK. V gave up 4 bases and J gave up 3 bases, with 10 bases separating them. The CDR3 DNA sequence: TGTGCCAGCAGCCTGGGACTGTACTACAATGAGCAGTTCTTC. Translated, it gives CASSLGLYYNEQFF.

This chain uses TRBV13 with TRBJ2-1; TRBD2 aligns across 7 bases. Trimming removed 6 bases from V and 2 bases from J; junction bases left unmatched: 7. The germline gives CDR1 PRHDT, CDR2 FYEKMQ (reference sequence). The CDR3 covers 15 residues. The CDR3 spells CASRPRGVTYNEQFF. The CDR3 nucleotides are TGTGCCAGCAGGCCCCGGGGGGTTACCTACAATGAGCAGTTCTTC.

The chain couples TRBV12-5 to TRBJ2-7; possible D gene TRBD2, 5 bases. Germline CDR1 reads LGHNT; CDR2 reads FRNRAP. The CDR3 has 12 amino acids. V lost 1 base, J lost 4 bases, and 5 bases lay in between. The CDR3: CASGLGGYEQYF. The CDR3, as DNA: TGTGCTAGTGGTTTGGGCGGGTACGAGCAGTACTTC.

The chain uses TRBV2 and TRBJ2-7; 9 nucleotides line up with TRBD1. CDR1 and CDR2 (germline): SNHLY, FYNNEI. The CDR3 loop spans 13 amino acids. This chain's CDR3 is CGTEGTGTYEQYF. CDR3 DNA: TGTGGTACAGAAGGGACAGGGACATACGAGCAGTACTTC.

For the CDR3, the DNA is TGTGCCAGCAGGGAGTACAGTTACTCGTGGGGCTACACCTTC. Translating gives CASREYSYSWGYTF. J is TRBJ1-2 and V is TRBV6-1, with unresolved D. CDR3 length: 14 amino acids. Germline lookup yields CDR1 MNHNS and CDR2 SASEGT. V lost 6 bases and J lost 8, with 19 bases in between.

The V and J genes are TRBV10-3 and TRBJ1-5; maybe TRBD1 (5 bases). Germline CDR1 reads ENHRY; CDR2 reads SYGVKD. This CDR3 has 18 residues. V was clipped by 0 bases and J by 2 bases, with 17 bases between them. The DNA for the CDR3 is TGTGCCATCAGTGAGTCGCCAACAGGTGGGGGAGGCAATCAGCCCCAGCATTTT. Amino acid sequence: CAISESPTGGGGNQPQHF.

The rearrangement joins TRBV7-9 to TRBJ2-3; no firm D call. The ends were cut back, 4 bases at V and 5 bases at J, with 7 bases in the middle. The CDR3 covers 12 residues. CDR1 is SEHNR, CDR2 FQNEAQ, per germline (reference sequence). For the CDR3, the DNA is TGTGCCAGCAGCTCCTTGGGAGATACGCAGTATTTT. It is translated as CASSSLGDTQYF.

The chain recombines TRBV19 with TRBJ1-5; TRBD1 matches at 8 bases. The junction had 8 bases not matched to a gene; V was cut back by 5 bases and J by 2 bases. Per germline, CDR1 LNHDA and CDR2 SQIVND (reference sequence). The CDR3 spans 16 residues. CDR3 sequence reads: CASSRPPGQGNQPQHF. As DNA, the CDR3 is TGTGCCAGTAGTCGACCCCCGGGACAGGGCAATCAGCCCCAGCATTTT. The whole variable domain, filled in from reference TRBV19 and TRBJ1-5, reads DGGITQSPKYLFRKEGQNVTLSCEQNLNHDAMYWYRQDPGQGLRLIYYSQIVNDFQKGDIAEGYSVSREKKESFPLTVTSAQKNPTAFYLCASSRPPGQGNQPQHFGDGTRLSIL.

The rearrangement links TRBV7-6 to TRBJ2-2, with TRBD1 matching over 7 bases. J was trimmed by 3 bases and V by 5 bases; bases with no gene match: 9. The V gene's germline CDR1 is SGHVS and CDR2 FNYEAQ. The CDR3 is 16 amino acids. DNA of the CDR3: TGTGCCAGCAGCCTGGGGGACAGCTTTTACACCGGGGAGCTGTTTTTT. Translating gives CASSLGDSFYTGELFF.

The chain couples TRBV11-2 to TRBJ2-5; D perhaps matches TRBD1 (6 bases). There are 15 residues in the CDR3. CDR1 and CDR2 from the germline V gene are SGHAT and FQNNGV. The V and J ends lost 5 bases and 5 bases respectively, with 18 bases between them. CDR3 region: CASSTPQGLQETQYF. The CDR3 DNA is TGTGCCAGCAGCACCCCTCAGGGGTTGCAGGAGACCCAGTACTTC.

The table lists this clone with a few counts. The CDR3 region has the DNA TGTGCCAGCAGCCAAAGTTTCACCAGAGAGACCCAGTACTTC. It encodes CASSQSFTRETQYF. The chain employs TRBV14 and TRBJ2-5; D is undetermined. The CDR3 covers 14 residues. V was cut by 2 bases and J by 4 bases, with 11 bases left in between. Germline assignment: CDR1 SGHDN and CDR2 FVKESK.

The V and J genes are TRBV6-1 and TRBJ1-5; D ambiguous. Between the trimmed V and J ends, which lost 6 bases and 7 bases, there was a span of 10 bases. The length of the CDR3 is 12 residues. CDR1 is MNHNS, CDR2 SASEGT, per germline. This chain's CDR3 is CASRTLGQPQHF. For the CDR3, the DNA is TGTGCCAGCAGGACCTTGGGGCAGCCCCAGCATTTT.

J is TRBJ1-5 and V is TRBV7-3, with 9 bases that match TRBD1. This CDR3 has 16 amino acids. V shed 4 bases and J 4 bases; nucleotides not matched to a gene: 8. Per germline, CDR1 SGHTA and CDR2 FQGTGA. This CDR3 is CASSSNSGQGNQPQHF. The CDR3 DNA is TGTGCCAGCAGCTCCAATTCGGGACAGGGTAATCAGCCCCAGCATTTT.

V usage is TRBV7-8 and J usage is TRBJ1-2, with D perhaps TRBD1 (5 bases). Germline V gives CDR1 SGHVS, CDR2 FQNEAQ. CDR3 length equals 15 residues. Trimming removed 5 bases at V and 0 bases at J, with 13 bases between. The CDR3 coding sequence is TGTGCCAGCAGCGCAACGGCGGGGCCTAACTATGGCTACACCTTC. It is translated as CASSATAGPNYGYTF. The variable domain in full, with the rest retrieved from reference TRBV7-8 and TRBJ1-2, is GAGVSQSPRYKVAKRGQDVALRCDPISGHVSLFWYQQALGQGPEFLTYFQNEAQLDKSGLPSDRFFAERPEGSVSTLKIQRTQQEDSAVYLCASSATAGPNYGYTFGSGTRLTVV.